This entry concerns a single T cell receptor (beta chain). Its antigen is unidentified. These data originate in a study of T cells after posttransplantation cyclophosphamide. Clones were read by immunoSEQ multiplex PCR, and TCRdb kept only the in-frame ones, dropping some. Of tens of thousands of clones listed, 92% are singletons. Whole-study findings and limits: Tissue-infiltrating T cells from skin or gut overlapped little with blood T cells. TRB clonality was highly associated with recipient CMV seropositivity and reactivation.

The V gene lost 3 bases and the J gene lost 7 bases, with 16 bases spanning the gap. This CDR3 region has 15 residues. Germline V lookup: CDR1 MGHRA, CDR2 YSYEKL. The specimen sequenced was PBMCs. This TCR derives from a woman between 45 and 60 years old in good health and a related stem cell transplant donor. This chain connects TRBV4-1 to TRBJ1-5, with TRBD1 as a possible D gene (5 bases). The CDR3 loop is CASSHLAGGGQPQHF. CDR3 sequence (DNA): TGCGCCAGCAGCCATCTTGCGGGGGGTGGACAGCCCCAGCATTTT.